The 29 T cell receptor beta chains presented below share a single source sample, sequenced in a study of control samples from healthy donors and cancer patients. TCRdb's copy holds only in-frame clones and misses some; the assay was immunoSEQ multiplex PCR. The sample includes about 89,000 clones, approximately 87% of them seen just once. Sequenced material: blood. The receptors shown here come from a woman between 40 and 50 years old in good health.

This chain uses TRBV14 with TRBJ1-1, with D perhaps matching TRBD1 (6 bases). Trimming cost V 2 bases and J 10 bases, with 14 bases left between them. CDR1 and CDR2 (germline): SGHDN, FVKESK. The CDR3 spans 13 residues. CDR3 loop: CASSQSREQGAFF. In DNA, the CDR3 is TGTGCCAGCAGCCAAAGTAGGGAACAGGGAGCTTTCTTT.

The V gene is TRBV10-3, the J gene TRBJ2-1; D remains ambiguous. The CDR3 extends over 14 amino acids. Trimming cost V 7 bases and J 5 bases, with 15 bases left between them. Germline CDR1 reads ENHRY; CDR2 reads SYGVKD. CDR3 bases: TGTGCCATCATCCGAAGCCCCAGCGACAATGAGCAGTTCTTC. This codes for CAIIRSPSDNEQFF.

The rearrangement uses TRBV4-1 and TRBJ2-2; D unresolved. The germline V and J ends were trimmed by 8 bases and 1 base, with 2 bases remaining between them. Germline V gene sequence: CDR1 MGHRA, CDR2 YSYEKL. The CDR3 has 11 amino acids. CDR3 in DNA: TGCGCCAGCGGGAACACCGGGGAGCTGTTTTTT. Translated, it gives CASGNTGELFF.

The CDR3 spells CAWRKAGVLMDTQYF. The CDR3 bases are TGTGCCTGGAGAAAAGCGGGGGTCCTGATGGATACGCAGTATTTT. This chain uses TRBV30 with TRBJ2-3; 8 nucleotides agree with TRBD2. The J segment lost 6 bases and the V segment lost 3 bases, leaving 11 bases of the junction unmatched. This CDR3 contains 15 residues. The germline CDR1 and CDR2 sequences are GTSNPN and SVGIG (reference sequence).

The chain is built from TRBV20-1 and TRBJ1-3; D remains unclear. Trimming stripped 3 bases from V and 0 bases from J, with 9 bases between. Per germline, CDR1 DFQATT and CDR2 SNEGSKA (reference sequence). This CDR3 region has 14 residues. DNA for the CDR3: TGCAGTGCTAGTCGACCCATCTCTGGAAACACCATATATTTT. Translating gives CSASRPISGNTIYF.

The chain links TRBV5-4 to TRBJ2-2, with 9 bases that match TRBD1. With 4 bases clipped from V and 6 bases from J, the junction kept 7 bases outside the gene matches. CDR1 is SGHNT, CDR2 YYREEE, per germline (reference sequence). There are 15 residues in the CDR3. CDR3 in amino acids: CASSRRDREAGELFF. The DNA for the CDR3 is TGTGCCAGCAGCCGGCGGGACAGGGAGGCCGGGGAGCTGTTTTTT.

The CDR3 coding sequence is TGTGCCAGCAGAAACACAGGGAGGGGCTATGGCTACACCTTC. Its protein product is CASRNTGRGYGYTF. The V and J genes are TRBV27 and TRBJ1-2; possibly TRBD1 for D (6 bases). V lost 6 bases to trimming and J lost 4 bases, with 15 bases between them. The CDR3 is made up of 14 amino acids. The germline V gene encodes CDR1 MNHEY and CDR2 SMNVEV (reference sequence).

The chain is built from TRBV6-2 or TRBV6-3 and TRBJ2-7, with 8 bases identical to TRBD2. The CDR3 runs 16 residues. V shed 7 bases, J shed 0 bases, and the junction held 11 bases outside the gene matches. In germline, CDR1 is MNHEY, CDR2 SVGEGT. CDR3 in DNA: TGTGCCAGCACCCCCAGGGCGCGGGGGGACTCCTACGAGCAGTACTTC. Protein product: CASTPRARGDSYEQYF.

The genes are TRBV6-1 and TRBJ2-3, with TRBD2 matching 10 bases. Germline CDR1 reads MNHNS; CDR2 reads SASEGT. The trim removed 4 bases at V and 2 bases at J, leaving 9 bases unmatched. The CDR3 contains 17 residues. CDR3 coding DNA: TGTGCCAGCAGTGGGACTAGCGGAAAGGGGGTCACAGATACGCAGTATTTT. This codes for CASSGTSGKGVTDTQYF.

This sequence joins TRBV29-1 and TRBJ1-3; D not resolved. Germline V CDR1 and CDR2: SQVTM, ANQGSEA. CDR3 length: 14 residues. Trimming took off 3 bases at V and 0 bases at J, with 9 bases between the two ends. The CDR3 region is CSVDPGLSGNTIYF. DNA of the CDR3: TGCAGCGTTGACCCAGGACTCTCTGGAAACACCATATATTTT. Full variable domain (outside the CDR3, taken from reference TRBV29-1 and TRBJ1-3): SAVISQKPSRDICQRGTSLTIQCQVDSQVTMMFWYRQQPGQSLTLIATANQGSEATYESGFVIDKFPISRPNLTFSTLTVSNMSPEDSSIYLCSVDPGLSGNTIYFGEGSWLTVV.

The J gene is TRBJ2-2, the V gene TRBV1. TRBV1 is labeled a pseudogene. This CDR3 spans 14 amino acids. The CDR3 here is CTSSLDLNTGELFF. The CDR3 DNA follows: TGCACCAGCAGCCTTGATTTGAACACCGGGGAGCTGTTTTTT.

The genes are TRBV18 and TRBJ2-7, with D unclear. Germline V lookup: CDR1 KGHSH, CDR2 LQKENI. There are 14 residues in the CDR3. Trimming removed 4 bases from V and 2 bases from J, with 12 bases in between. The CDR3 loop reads CASSRAEATYEQYF. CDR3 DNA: TGTGCCAGCTCACGAGCCGAGGCGACCTACGAGCAGTACTTC.

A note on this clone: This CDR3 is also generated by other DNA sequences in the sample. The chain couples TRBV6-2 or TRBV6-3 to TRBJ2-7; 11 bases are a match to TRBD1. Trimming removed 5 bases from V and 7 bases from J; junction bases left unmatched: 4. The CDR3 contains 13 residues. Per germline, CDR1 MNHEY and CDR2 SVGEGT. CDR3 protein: CASSTGTGGEQYF. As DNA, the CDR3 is TGTGCCAGCAGTACCGGGACAGGGGGAGAGCAGTACTTC.

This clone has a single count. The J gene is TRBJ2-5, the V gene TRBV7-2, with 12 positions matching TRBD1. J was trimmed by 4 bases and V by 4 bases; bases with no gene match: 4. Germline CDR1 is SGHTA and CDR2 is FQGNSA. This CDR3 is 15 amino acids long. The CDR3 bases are TGTGCCAGCAGCTGGGACAGGGGGCGCGGAGAGACCCAGTACTTC. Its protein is CASSWDRGRGETQYF.

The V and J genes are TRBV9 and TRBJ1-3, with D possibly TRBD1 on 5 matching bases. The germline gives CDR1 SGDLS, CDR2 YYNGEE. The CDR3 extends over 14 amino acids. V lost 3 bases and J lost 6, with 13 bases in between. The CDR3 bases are TGTGCCAGCAGCGGGAGGTTACAGGCAAACACCATATATTTT. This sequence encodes CASSGRLQANTIYF.

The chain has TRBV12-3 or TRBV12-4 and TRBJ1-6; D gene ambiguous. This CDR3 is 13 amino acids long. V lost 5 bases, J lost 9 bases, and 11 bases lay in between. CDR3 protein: CASSGELGSPLHF. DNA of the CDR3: TGTGCCAGCAGTGGGGAGTTGGGTTCACCCCTCCACTTT.

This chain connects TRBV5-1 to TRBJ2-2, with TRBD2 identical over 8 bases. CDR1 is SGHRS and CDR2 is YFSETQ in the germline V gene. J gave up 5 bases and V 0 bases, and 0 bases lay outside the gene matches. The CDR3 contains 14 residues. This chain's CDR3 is CASSLERGTGELFF. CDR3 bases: TGCGCCAGCAGCTTGGAGCGGGGGACCGGGGAGCTGTTTTTT.

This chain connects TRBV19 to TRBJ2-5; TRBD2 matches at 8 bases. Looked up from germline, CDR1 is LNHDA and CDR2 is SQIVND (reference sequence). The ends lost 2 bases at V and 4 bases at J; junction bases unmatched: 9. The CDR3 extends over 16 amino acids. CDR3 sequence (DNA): TGTGCCAGTAGTATAAGTGGACTAGCCGTGGGAGAGACCCAGTACTTC. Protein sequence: CASSISGLAVGETQYF.

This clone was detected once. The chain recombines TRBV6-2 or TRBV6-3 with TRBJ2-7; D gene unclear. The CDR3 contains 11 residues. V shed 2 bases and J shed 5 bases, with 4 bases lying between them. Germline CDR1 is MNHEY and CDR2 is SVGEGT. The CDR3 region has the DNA TGTGCCAGCAGTTACCTGAACGAGCAGTACTTC. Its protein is CASSYLNEQYF.

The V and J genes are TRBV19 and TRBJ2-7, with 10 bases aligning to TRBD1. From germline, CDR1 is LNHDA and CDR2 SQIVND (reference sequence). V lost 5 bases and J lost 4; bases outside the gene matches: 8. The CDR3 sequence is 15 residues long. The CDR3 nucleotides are TGTGCCAGTAGTCCGGACGGGACAGGGGCGTACGAGCAGTACTTC. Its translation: CASSPDGTGAYEQYF.

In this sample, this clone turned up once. CDR3 sequence: CASSLTGLEKLFF. The DNA for the CDR3 is TGTGCCAGCAGCTTGACAGGGCTTGAAAAACTGTTTTTT. This chain connects TRBV7-2 to TRBJ1-4, with 7 bases matching TRBD1. Germline loops: CDR1 SGHTA, CDR2 FQGNSA. This CDR3 has 13 amino acids. The ends lost 3 bases at V and 7 bases at J; junction bases unmatched: 2.

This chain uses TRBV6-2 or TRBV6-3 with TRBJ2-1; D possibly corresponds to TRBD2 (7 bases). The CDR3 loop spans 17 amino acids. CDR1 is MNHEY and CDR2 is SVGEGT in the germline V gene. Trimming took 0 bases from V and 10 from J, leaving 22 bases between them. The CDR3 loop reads CASSYSRKGGLTEEQFF. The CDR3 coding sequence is TGTGCCAGCAGTTACTCGAGGAAGGGGGGGCTCACGGAAGAGCAGTTCTTC.

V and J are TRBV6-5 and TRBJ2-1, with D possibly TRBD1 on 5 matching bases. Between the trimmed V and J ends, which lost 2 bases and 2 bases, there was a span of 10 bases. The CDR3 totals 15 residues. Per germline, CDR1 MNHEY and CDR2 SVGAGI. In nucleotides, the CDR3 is TGTGCCAGCAGTTACCAGGGTTCCCCCTACAATGAGCAGTTCTTC. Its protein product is CASSYQGSPYNEQFF.

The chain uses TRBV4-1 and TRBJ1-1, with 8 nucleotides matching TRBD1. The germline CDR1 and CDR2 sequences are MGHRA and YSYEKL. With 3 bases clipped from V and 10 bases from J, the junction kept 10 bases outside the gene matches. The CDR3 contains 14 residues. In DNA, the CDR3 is TGCGCCAGCAGCCAGGGACAGGTTGGTCGGGGAGCTTTCTTT. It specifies CASSQGQVGRGAFF.

The CDR3, as DNA: TGTGCCGTCGTAGCTGCTTCTGACAATGAGCAGTTCTTC. This translates into CAVVAASDNEQFF. The rearrangement joins TRBV6-5 to TRBJ2-1; D call uncertain. V gave up 11 bases and J gave up 5 bases, with 16 bases separating them. Germline V lookup: CDR1 MNHEY, CDR2 SVGAGI. The CDR3 contains 13 residues.

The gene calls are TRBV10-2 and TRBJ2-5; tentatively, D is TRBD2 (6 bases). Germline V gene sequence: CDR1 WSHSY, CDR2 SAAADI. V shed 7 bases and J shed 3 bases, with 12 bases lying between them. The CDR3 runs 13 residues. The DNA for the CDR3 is TGCGCCAGCAATGGGCGGGGCGAAGAGACCCAGTACTTC. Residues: CASNGRGEETQYF.

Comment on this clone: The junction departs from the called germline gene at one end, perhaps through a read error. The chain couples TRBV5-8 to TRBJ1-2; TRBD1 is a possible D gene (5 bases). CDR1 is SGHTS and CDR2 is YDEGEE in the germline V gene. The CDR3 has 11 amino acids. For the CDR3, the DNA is TGTGCCAGCAGCTTGGCCAGGGCCTATTACTTC. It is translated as CASSLARAYYF.

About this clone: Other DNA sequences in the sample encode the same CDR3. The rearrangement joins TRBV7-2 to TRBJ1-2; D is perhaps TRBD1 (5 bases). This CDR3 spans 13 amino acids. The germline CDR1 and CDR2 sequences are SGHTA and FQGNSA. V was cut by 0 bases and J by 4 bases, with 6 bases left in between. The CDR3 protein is CASSLATVYGYTF. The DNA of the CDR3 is TGTGCCAGCAGCTTAGCGACAGTCTATGGCTACACCTTC. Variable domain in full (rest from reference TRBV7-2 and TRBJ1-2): GAGVSQSPSNKVTEKGKDVELRCDPISGHTALYWYRQSLGQGLEFLIYFQGNSAPDKSGLPSDRFSAERTGGSVSTLTIQRTQQEDSAVYLCASSLATVYGYTFGSGTRLTVV.

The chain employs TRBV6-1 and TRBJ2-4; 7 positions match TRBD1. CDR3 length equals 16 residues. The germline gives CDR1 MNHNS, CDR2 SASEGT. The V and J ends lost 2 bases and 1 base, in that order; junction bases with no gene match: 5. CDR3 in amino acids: CASSEIGGHAKNIQYF. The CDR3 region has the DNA TGTGCCAGCAGTGAAATAGGGGGCCACGCCAAAAACATTCAGTACTTC.